The 3 T cell receptor beta chains presented below share a single source sample, sequenced in a study of T cell repertoires in cytomegalovirus infection. These receptors' targets are unknown. Via MiXCR, TCRdb re-called the reads, giving one row per CDR3 protein. The data hold around 70,000 distinct CDR3 sequences, with 28% observed a single time. The sequencing here drew on CD8+ T cells from cultured PBMCs, taken from culture after CMV antigen stimulation. These receptors were collected from a human donor in good health (CMV status not recorded). Some clones in this sample may be carry-over from other donors' samples.

The chain employs TRBV7-8 and TRBJ1-5; D is possibly TRBD1 (5 bases). CDR3 length: 15 amino acids. Trimming stripped 7 bases from V and 5 bases from J, with 18 bases between. The germline CDR1 and CDR2 sequences are SGHVS and FQNEAQ. The CDR3 coding sequence is TGTGCCAGCAATCCAAGTGGGGGAAGGGATCAGCCCCAGCATTTT. Encoded protein: CASNPSGGRDQPQHF.

The chain combines TRBV7-6 with TRBJ1-1; D perhaps matches TRBD1 (5 bases). V was clipped by 3 bases and J by 1 base, with 12 bases between them. This CDR3 spans 15 amino acids. Germline assignment: CDR1 SGHVS and CDR2 FNYEAQ. The CDR3 protein is CASSLTEDRNTEAFF. In DNA, the CDR3 is TGTGCCAGCAGCTTGACAGAAGATCGGAACACTGAAGCTTTCTTT.

The chain is built from TRBV7-6 and TRBJ2-1, with D possibly TRBD2 on 5 matching bases. Trimming took 3 bases from V and 8 from J, leaving 8 bases between them. Looked up from germline, CDR1 is SGHVS and CDR2 is FNYEAQ. The CDR3 extends over 12 amino acids. The CDR3 loop is CASSLEADEQFF. CDR3 in DNA: TGTGCCAGCAGCTTGGAGGCGGATGAGCAGTTCTTC.